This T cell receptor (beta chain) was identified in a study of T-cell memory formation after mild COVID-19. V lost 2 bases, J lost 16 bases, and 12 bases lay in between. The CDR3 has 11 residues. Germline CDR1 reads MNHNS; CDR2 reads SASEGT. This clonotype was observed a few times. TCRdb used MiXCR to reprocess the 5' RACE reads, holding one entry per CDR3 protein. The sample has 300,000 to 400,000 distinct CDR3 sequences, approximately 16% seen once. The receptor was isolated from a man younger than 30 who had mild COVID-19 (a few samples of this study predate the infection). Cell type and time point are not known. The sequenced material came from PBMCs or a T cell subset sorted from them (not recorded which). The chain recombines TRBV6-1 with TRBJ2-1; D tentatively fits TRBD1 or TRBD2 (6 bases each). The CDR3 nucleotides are TGTGCCAGCAGTGAATTGGGGGGCCAATTCTTC. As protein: CASSELGGQFF.